A single T cell receptor beta chain is shown here with its context. What it binds is unknown. Sample-barcoded 5' priming and a J-beta primer mix drove a second PCR of about 6 to 12 cycles. TCRdb processed the 5' RACE reads anew with MiXCR; each CDR3 protein has one entry. The sample has about 750,000 distinct CDR3 sequences; 50% to 65% are singletons. The data were taken from a study of blood T cells in healthy people across ages. Study-wide results and caveats: Across samples, TCR beta diversity tracked strongly with naive T cell percentage. Leaving the PBMCs unsorted stopped any conclusive comparison of naive versus antigen-experienced cells.

The CDR3 runs to 18 residues. J lost 3 bases, V lost 4 bases, and 13 bases had no gene match. Germline CDR1 reads SGHKS; CDR2 reads YYEKEE (reference sequence). The chain couples TRBV5-5 to TRBJ2-1, with 10 bases lining up with TRBD2. Source material: blood. The clonotype comes from an elderly man in good health. The CDR3 DNA is TGTGCCAGCAGCCCGGGGCCTAGCGGGAGTTACCTCTACAATGAGCAGTTCTTC. It specifies CASSPGPSGSYLYNEQFF.